What follows is one T cell receptor (beta chain) and its context. This sample stems from a study of OX40 agonist ivuxolimab in advanced cancers. Clones were read by immunoSEQ multiplex PCR, and TCRdb kept only the in-frame ones, dropping some. The sample lists about 43,000 clones; more than 75% were seen once. The germline gives CDR1 ENHRY, CDR2 SYGVKD. The CDR3 runs to 12 residues. V lost 3 bases, J lost 7 bases, and 7 bases lay in between. The clonotype originates from an adult with an advanced solid tumor such as melanoma, head and neck, liver or kidney cancer. This specimen consisted of CD4+ or CD8+ T cells sorted from blood, obtained in a trial of the OX40 agonist ivuxolimab. The chain links TRBV10-3 to TRBJ2-1; the D is unclear. The CDR3 is CAISEERNEQFF. In nucleotides, the CDR3 is TGTGCCATCAGTGAAGAGAGGAATGAGCAGTTCTTC.